The 25 T cell receptor beta chains below come from one sample, sequenced in a study of post-analysis software for immune sequencing data. Study-level points and caveats: When patients were compared with controls, about 5 TRBV segments were more frequent, TRBV5-6, TRBV5-1 and TRBV20-1 among them.

TCR beta cDNA libraries included unique molecular identifiers. TCRdb processed the PCR reads anew with MiXCR; each CDR3 protein has one entry. Of some 240,000 distinct CDR3 sequences in the sample, approximately 34% are singletons; the top ten hold 4% to 5.5%. These receptors' targets are unknown. The specimen was blood. These TCRs come from a girl aged 10-17 years with multiple sclerosis.

This clonotype was counted a few times. The rearrangement uses TRBV4-1 and TRBJ2-2; 11 positions match TRBD2. CDR1 is MGHRA, CDR2 YSYEKL, per germline. This CDR3 comprises 17 residues. Germline trimming cut 4 bases from V and 1 base from J; bases unmatched to any gene: 5. The CDR3 here is CASSRLAGGENTGELFF. The DNA for the CDR3 is TGCGCCAGCAGCCGGTTAGCGGGAGGGGAGAACACCGGGGAGCTGTTTTTT.

The sample holds many counts of this clonotype. The chain links TRBV27 to TRBJ1-6; 12 positions match TRBD1. Germline CDR1 and CDR2: MNHEY and SMNVEV (reference sequence). J gave up 10 bases and V 6 bases, and 10 bases lay outside the gene matches. The CDR3 is 16 amino acids. For the CDR3, the DNA is TGTGCCAGCAGCGGTGGGACAGGGGGCGCGGGGTCACCCCTCCACTTT. Protein sequence: CASSGGTGGAGSPLHF.

About this clonotype: One junction end does not reproduce the germline sequence, and a read error may be involved. The chain couples TRBV10-3 to TRBJ1-1; no firm D call. The length of the CDR3 is 15 residues. The germline V gene has CDR1 ENHRY and CDR2 SYGVKD. CDR3: CAISESSRVGTEAFF. The CDR3 region has the DNA TGTGCCATTAGTGAGTCATCGAGGGTTGGCACTGAAGCTTTCTTT.

In its sample, this clonotype was seen a few times. The junction and the germline gene differ at one end; a read error may be behind it. The chain joins TRBV20-1 to TRBJ1-5, with D perhaps matching TRBD1 (6 bases). Germline CDR1 is DFQATT and CDR2 is SNEGSKA (reference sequence). This CDR3 comprises 15 residues. The CDR3 protein is CSARDLGAGNRPQHF. CDR3 DNA: TGCAGTGCTAGAGATTTGGGGGCAGGGAATCGGCCCCAGCATTTT.

This clonotype was observed a few times. V gene TRBV3-1 combines with J gene TRBJ2-2; a weak D match, TRBD2 (5 bases). This CDR3 has 15 residues. CDR1 and CDR2 (germline): LGHDT, YNNKEL (reference sequence). Trimming took 0 bases from V and 4 from J, leaving 9 bases between them. The CDR3 DNA follows: TGTGCCAGCAGCCAAGAGAGGGTAGGCACCGGGGAGCTGTTTTTT. This translates into CASSQERVGTGELFF.

The rearrangement uses TRBV7-2 and TRBJ2-1; 9 bases are a match to TRBD2. V lost 2 bases and J lost 8; bases outside the gene matches: 7. The CDR3 length is 15 residues. Per the germline V gene, CDR1 is SGHTA and CDR2 is FQGNSA. DNA of the CDR3: TGTGCCAGCAGCTTAAATGCGGGAGGGTTGGATGAGCAGTTCTTC. Translation: CASSLNAGGLDEQFF.

The rearrangement links TRBV11-2 to TRBJ2-5; TRBD2 agrees at 7 bases. J was trimmed by 1 base and V by 3 bases; bases with no gene match: 2. Looked up from germline, CDR1 is SGHAT and CDR2 is FQNNGV. The CDR3 is 14 residues long. In nucleotides, the CDR3 is TGTGCCAGCAGCTTCGGCGGGAGCCAAGAGACCCAGTACTTC. The encoded protein is CASSFGGSQETQYF. Full variable domain (outside the CDR3, taken from reference TRBV11-2 and TRBJ2-5): EAGVAQSPRYKIIEKRQSVAFWCNPISGHATLYWYQQILGQGPKLLIQFQNNGVVDDSQLPKDRFSAERLKGVDSTLKIQPAKLEDSAVYLCASSFGGSQETQYFGPGTRLLVL.

The rearrangement links TRBV5-1 to TRBJ1-2, with D possibly matching TRBD1 (6 bases). The CDR3 has 15 amino acids. The germline CDR1 and CDR2 sequences are SGHRS and YFSETQ. V lost 4 bases to trimming and J lost 10 bases, with 23 bases between them. This CDR3 is CASSGTGKDGTDYTF. CDR3 sequence (DNA): TGCGCCAGCAGCGGAACAGGGAAGGACGGGACGGACTACACCTTC.

This clonotype was detected ten times or more. The rearrangement joins TRBV3-1 to TRBJ2-6; 7 positions match TRBD1. V lost 4 bases to trimming and J lost 2 bases; unmatched junction nucleotides: 11. This CDR3 spans 18 amino acids. The germline V gene has CDR1 LGHDT and CDR2 YNNKEL (reference sequence). CDR3 nucleotides: TGTGCCAGCAGCCCTTTCAGGGGGTCAAGCCCTGGGGCCAACGTCCTGACTTTC. Translation: CASSPFRGSSPGANVLTF.

This clonotype was detected a few times. The V and J genes are TRBV28 and TRBJ1-2; 10 nucleotides match TRBD1. The germline gives CDR1 MDHEN, CDR2 SYDVKM. The J segment lost 3 bases and the V segment lost 6 bases, leaving 10 bases of the junction unmatched. This CDR3 region has 16 residues. This CDR3 reads CASSPIPGQGHYGYTF. The CDR3 DNA follows: TGTGCCAGCAGCCCTATCCCGGGACAGGGGCACTATGGCTACACCTTC.

The table lists this clonotype with many counts. The rearrangement links TRBV15 to TRBJ1-5; 7 bases line up with TRBD1. The CDR3 covers 16 residues. J gave up 2 bases and V 1 base, and 5 bases lay outside the gene matches. From germline, CDR1 is LNHNV and CDR2 YYDKDF (reference sequence). The CDR3 is CATSRVFGQGNQPQHF. The CDR3 DNA follows: TGTGCCACCAGCAGAGTTTTTGGACAGGGCAATCAGCCCCAGCATTTT.

The chain couples TRBV7-9 to TRBJ1-5; possibly TRBD1 for D (5 bases). V was shortened by 3 bases and J by 1 base, with 10 bases between the two germline ends. The CDR3 is 15 residues long. The germline V gene has CDR1 SEHNR and CDR2 FQNEAQ (reference sequence). In DNA, the CDR3 is TGTGCCAGCAGCTTGCAGGGAGCAAGCAATCAGCCCCAGCATTTT. It yields the protein CASSLQGASNQPQHF.

There are many counts of this clonotype. V is TRBV2 and J is TRBJ1-2; no reliable D call. V gave up 3 bases and J gave up 6 bases, with 5 bases separating them. The CDR3 sequence is 11 residues long. CDR1 is SNHLY, CDR2 FYNNEI, per germline. Written as DNA, the CDR3 is TGTGCCAGCAGTGAGATGGATGGCTACACCTTC. The encoded protein is CASSEMDGYTF.

Remarks on this clonotype: A single base separates this from a much larger clone, so it may be a read error. The chain joins TRBV5-4 to TRBJ2-7; TRBD1 matches at 10 bases. CDR3 length: 14 residues. V lost 4 bases to trimming and J lost 7 bases; unmatched junction nucleotides: 8. Germline V lookup: CDR1 SGHNT, CDR2 YYREEE (reference sequence). This CDR3 reads CASSVGQGLGEQYF. CDR3 bases: TGTGCCAGCAGCGTGGGACAGGGGTTGGGAGAGCAGTACTTC.

The rearrangement links TRBV20-1 to TRBJ2-4, with 7 nucleotides matching TRBD2. The CDR3 length is 20 residues. CDR1 and CDR2 from the germline V gene are DFQATT and SNEGSKA (reference sequence). Trimming removed 2 bases from V and 0 bases from J; junction bases left unmatched: 19. Here the CDR3 reads CSARPPTSATSPLAKNIQYF. CDR3 DNA: TGCAGTGCTAGACCGCCAACTAGCGCCACGTCCCCACTAGCCAAAAACATTCAGTACTTC.

The sample holds many counts of this clonotype. The CDR3 here is CASSLGRVNEKLFF. DNA for the CDR3: TGTGCCAGCAGTTTGGGAAGGGTAAATGAAAAACTGTTTTTT. The gene calls are TRBV27 and TRBJ1-4; D gene unclear. V lost 3 bases and J 5 bases, leaving 10 bases between the germline ends. There are 14 residues in the CDR3. CDR1 and CDR2 (germline): MNHEY, SMNVEV (reference sequence). Full variable domain (rest looked up from reference TRBV27 and TRBJ1-4): EAQVTQNPRYLITVTGKKLTVTCSQNMNHEYMSWYRQDPGLGLRQIYYSMNVEVTDKGDVPEGYKVSRKEKRNFPLILESPSPNQTSLYFCASSLGRVNEKLFFGSGTQLSVL.

This clonotype has a count of ten or more. V usage is TRBV5-5 and J usage is TRBJ2-5; D uncertain. The length of the CDR3 is 14 residues. V lost 3 bases and J 2 bases, leaving 11 bases between the germline ends. Germline-derived CDR1 and CDR2 are SGHKS and YYEKEE (reference sequence). CDR3 sequence reads: CASSSGPVQETQYF. DNA for the CDR3: TGTGCCAGCAGCTCTGGGCCGGTTCAAGAGACCCAGTACTTC.

This clonotype was counted many times. The V gene is TRBV28, the J gene TRBJ1-2; 7 bases align to TRBD1. Germline V gives CDR1 MDHEN, CDR2 SYDVKM. V shed 5 bases and J 3 bases; nucleotides not matched to a gene: 9. CDR3 length: 15 amino acids. This CDR3 is CASSPDRRLHYGYTF. CDR3 DNA: TGTGCCAGCAGTCCGGACAGGCGACTTCACTATGGCTACACCTTC.

For this clonotype: This may come from a read error, since a much larger clone is one base off. The J gene is TRBJ1-5, the V gene TRBV2; D unresolved. There are 14 residues in the CDR3. Germline V gene lookup returns CDR1 SNHLY and CDR2 FYNNEI. DNA for the CDR3: TGTGCCCGCAGTGCGGCAACCAGCAATCAGCCCCAGCATTTT. Translation gives CARSAATSNQPQHF.

A single count supports this clonotype. Since a much larger clone is just one base distant, this may be a read error. V and J are TRBV11-1 and TRBJ2-1, with D possibly being TRBD2 (6 bases). The V gene's germline CDR1 is SGHAT and CDR2 FQDESV (reference sequence). The CDR3 totals 14 residues. The CDR3 DNA is TGTGCCGGCAGCTTAGGGACTGACCGCAATGAGCAGTTCTTC. Amino acid sequence: CAGSLGTDRNEQFF.

In this sample, this clonotype turned up a few times. The CDR3 loop is CASSQALGPQHF. DNA for the CDR3: TGTGCCAGCAGCCAAGCCTTGGGGCCCCAGCATTTT. The gene calls are TRBV3-1 and TRBJ1-5; D call uncertain. V lost 1 base and J lost 9, with 7 bases in between. The CDR3 length is 12 residues. CDR1 is LGHDT, CDR2 YNNKEL, per germline (reference sequence). The full variable domain, rest sourced from reference TRBV3-1 and TRBJ1-5, is DTAVSQTPKYLVTQMGNDKSIKCEQNLGHDTMYWYKQDSKKFLKIMFSYNNKELIINETVPNRFSPKSPDKAHLNLHINSLELGDSAVYFCASSQALGPQHFGDGTRLSIL.

In its sample, this clonotype was seen many times. In DNA form, the CDR3 reads TGTGCCAGCAGGCGGGGTTCTGGGGCCAACGTCCTGACTTTC. Its protein product is CASRRGSGANVLTF. The J gene is TRBJ2-6, the V gene TRBV12-3 or TRBV12-4, with D maybe TRBD2 (6 bases). The CDR3 spans 14 residues. V lost 6 bases to trimming and J lost 1 base, with 7 bases between them.

This clonotype has ten or more counts. The chain has TRBV20-1 and TRBJ1-4; D gene unclear. V was trimmed by 3 bases and J by 0 bases, leaving 14 bases between them. Germline values: CDR1 DFQATT, CDR2 SNEGSKA (reference sequence). The CDR3 loop spans 16 amino acids. The CDR3 protein is CSASAGAVATNEKLFF. CDR3 DNA: TGCAGTGCTAGTGCCGGCGCGGTCGCAACTAATGAAAAACTGTTTTTT.

V gene TRBV28 combines with J gene TRBJ2-5; 11 bases line up with TRBD2. The CDR3 sequence is 17 residues long. In germline, CDR1 is MDHEN, CDR2 SYDVKM. J lost 2 bases, V lost 1 base, and 6 bases had no gene match. The chain's CDR3 is CASSLYPSGGRQETQYF. The CDR3 nucleotides read TGTGCCAGCAGTTTATACCCTAGCGGGGGGCGGCAAGAGACCCAGTACTTC.

As concerns this clonotype: This may arise from a read error, as a much more abundant clone is one base away. This chain uses TRBV5-1 with TRBJ2-7; TRBD2 is a possible D gene (6 bases). CDR1 is SGHRS and CDR2 is YFSETQ in the germline V gene. This CDR3 has 13 amino acids. V gave up 3 bases and J gave up 7 bases, with 14 bases separating them. CDR3 DNA sequence: TGCGCCAGCAGCTCCCGGGACTTTAATGAGCAGTACTTC. Protein sequence: CASSSRDFNEQYF.